This T cell receptor beta chain comes out of a study of shared clonotypes between healthy human individuals. The CDR3 extends over 14 amino acids. Germline V gene sequence: CDR1 KGHSH, CDR2 LQKENI. V lost 3 bases to trimming and J lost 4 bases, with 12 bases between them. Profiling relied on immunoSEQ multiplex PCR, and the TCRdb table lists in-frame clones only, not all of them. The sample contains about 770,000 clones, 72% of which appear only once. The chain employs TRBV18 and TRBJ2-5; D is unresolved. This TCR was sampled from a young woman in good health. The sample comprised memory CD4+ T cells sorted from blood. Described subset: CD45RA-negative fraction. CDR3 residues: CASSPGRTLETQYF. CDR3 bases: TGTGCCAGCTCACCTGGAAGGACCTTAGAGACCCAGTACTTC.